These T cell receptor beta chains were read from a single sample in a study of vaccination and CD4 T cells after COVID-19. TCRdb independently ran MiXCR on the PCR reads; one entry per CDR3 protein. The table records some 7,200 distinct CDR3 sequences, roughly 43% of them present only once. Their recognized antigens are unknown. Material: CD4+ T cells from blood, cultured in vitro. These receptors were taken from a human donor in good health. CDR3s include the opening cysteine and the closing phenylalanine or tryptophan. The order of the fields is D gene, clone size, CDR3 length, J gene, V gene, CDR3 DNA, CDR3 protein. D genes are given only for firm matches. The size of a clone is reported for some rows only, either as once, few or many, or as a class for expanded clones.

d_call: -; clone_size: few; cdr3_length: 14; j_call: TRBJ1-5; v_call: TRBV20-1; cdr3_nt: TGCAGTGCTAGAGTTCCGGCTAGCAATCAGCCCCAGCATTTT; cdr3_aa: CSARVPASNQPQHF
d_call: -; clone_size: -; cdr3_length: 14; j_call: TRBJ1-5; v_call: TRBV19; cdr3_nt: TGTGCCGTAACAGGGCCCACCTTTGGGCAGCCCCAGCATTTT; cdr3_aa: CAVTGPTFGQPQHF
d_call: -; clone_size: -; cdr3_length: 12; j_call: TRBJ2-1; v_call: TRBV15; cdr3_nt: TGTGCCACCAGCAGAGATGAATTTCCGCAGTTCTTC; cdr3_aa: CATSRDEFPQFF
d_call: -; clone_size: -; cdr3_length: 15; j_call: TRBJ2-3; v_call: TRBV4-1; cdr3_nt: TGCGCCAGCAGCCCTTTGGGGTTTGGTACAGATACGCAGTATTTT; cdr3_aa: CASSPLGFGTDTQYF
d_call: -; clone_size: few; cdr3_length: 14; j_call: TRBJ2-5; v_call: TRBV27; cdr3_nt: TGTGCCAGCAGTGGAACAGGAGACCAAGAGACCCAGTACTTC; cdr3_aa: CASSGTGDQETQYF
d_call: -; clone_size: -; cdr3_length: 14; j_call: TRBJ2-5; v_call: TRBV30; cdr3_nt: TGTGCCTGGAGTGTAGGTCTGTCACAAGAGACCCAGTACTTC; cdr3_aa: CAWSVGLSQETQYF
d_call: -; clone_size: -; cdr3_length: 13; j_call: TRBJ1-6; v_call: TRBV20-1; cdr3_nt: TGCAGTGCCAGACAGGTAGATAATTCACCCCTCCACTTT; cdr3_aa: CSARQVDNSPLHF
d_call: TRBD2; clone_size: -; cdr3_length: 13; j_call: TRBJ2-3; v_call: TRBV18; cdr3_nt: TGTGCCAGCTCCGACGGGAGGCAAGATACGCAGTATTTT; cdr3_aa: CASSDGRQDTQYF
d_call: TRBD2; clone_size: -; cdr3_length: 14; j_call: TRBJ2-1; v_call: TRBV20-1; cdr3_nt: TGCAGTGCTAGCCTAGCGGGAGGGCAAAATGAGCAGTTCTTC; cdr3_aa: CSASLAGGQNEQFF
d_call: -; clone_size: -; cdr3_length: 17; j_call: TRBJ1-2; v_call: TRBV9; cdr3_nt: TGTGCCAGCAGCGTAGCGGGATGGGGGGGCGATAACTATGGCTACACCTTC; cdr3_aa: CASSVAGWGGDNYGYTF
d_call: -; clone_size: -; cdr3_length: 14; j_call: TRBJ2-3; v_call: TRBV4-3; cdr3_nt: TGCGCCAGCAGCCAAGGTGGCCGGGGAGATACGCAGTATTTT; cdr3_aa: CASSQGGRGDTQYF
d_call: -; clone_size: -; cdr3_length: 12; j_call: TRBJ2-1; v_call: TRBV6-1; cdr3_nt: TGTGCCAGCAGCCTACGACTAAATGTCCCGTTCTTC; cdr3_aa: CASSLRLNVPFF
d_call: -; clone_size: few; cdr3_length: 15; j_call: TRBJ1-2; v_call: TRBV7-9; cdr3_nt: TGTGCCAGCAGCTTAGAAGTGGCCACTAACTATGGCTACACCTTC; cdr3_aa: CASSLEVATNYGYTF
d_call: -; clone_size: few; cdr3_length: 17; j_call: TRBJ2-2; v_call: TRBV7-2; cdr3_nt: TGTGCCAGCCGCCCTAGGGTGCGGGGTAACATGGCCGGGGAGCTGTTTTTT; cdr3_aa: CASRPRVRGNMAGELFF
d_call: -; clone_size: -; cdr3_length: 15; j_call: TRBJ1-2; v_call: TRBV18; cdr3_nt: TGTGCCAGCTCACCACTAGACAGTTCTAACTATGGCTACACCTTC; cdr3_aa: CASSPLDSSNYGYTF
d_call: TRBD2; clone_size: -; cdr3_length: 17; j_call: TRBJ2-5; v_call: TRBV6-2/TRBV6-3; cdr3_nt: TGTGCCAGCAGGTCGACTAGCGGGGGGGCAAGGAAGGAGACCCAGTACTTC; cdr3_aa: CASRSTSGGARKETQYF
d_call: -; clone_size: -; cdr3_length: 13; j_call: TRBJ2-5; v_call: TRBV20-1; cdr3_nt: TGCAGTGCTGTCGACAAAATCCCAGAGACCCAGTACTTC; cdr3_aa: CSAVDKIPETQYF
d_call: -; clone_size: -; cdr3_length: 18; j_call: TRBJ2-6; v_call: TRBV19; cdr3_nt: TGTGCCAGTAGTAGGGTCACGGGACACAGCTCTGGGGCCAACGTCCTGACTTTC; cdr3_aa: CASSRVTGHSSGANVLTF
d_call: TRBD1; clone_size: -; cdr3_length: 16; j_call: TRBJ2-5; v_call: TRBV6-1; cdr3_nt: TGTGCCAGCAGGCTCTCCCGGACAGGATGGCGGGAGACCCAGTACTTC; cdr3_aa: CASRLSRTGWRETQYF
d_call: TRBD2; clone_size: -; cdr3_length: 15; j_call: TRBJ2-7; v_call: TRBV7-9; cdr3_nt: TGTGCCAGCAGCCGGGGACTAGCGGGGCCCCACGAGCAGTACTTC; cdr3_aa: CASSRGLAGPHEQYF
d_call: -; clone_size: -; cdr3_length: 15; j_call: TRBJ2-7; v_call: TRBV29-1; cdr3_nt: TGCAGCGTTGAAGAGGCGCAGGGACTGAGGAACGAGCAGTACTTC; cdr3_aa: CSVEEAQGLRNEQYF
d_call: TRBD1; clone_size: -; cdr3_length: 20; j_call: TRBJ1-5; v_call: TRBV5-1; cdr3_nt: TGCGCCAGCAGCTTGGCCCCGGTGGGGACAGGGAGCGGCGGCAATCAGCCCCAGCATTTT; cdr3_aa: CASSLAPVGTGSGGNQPQHF
d_call: TRBD2; clone_size: few; cdr3_length: 15; j_call: TRBJ2-7; v_call: TRBV7-9; cdr3_nt: TGTGCCAGCAGCTTAGGCCTAGCGGGGGCCTACGAGCAGTACTTC; cdr3_aa: CASSLGLAGAYEQYF
d_call: -; clone_size: -; cdr3_length: 13; j_call: TRBJ1-1; v_call: TRBV10-3; cdr3_nt: TGTGCCATCGGAACAGAACCGAACACTGAAGCTTTCTTT; cdr3_aa: CAIGTEPNTEAFF
d_call: -; clone_size: -; cdr3_length: 17; j_call: TRBJ2-3; v_call: TRBV6-1; cdr3_nt: TGTGCCAGCAGTGAAGGAAAGGGGACCATTCTCTCAGATACGCAGTATTTT; cdr3_aa: CASSEGKGTILSDTQYF